One T cell receptor beta chain is described in this entry. Measured with immunoSEQ multiplex PCR; TCRdb has only the in-frame clones, and not every one. The top ten clones hold 4.5% to 6.5% of a sample with fewer than 80,000 clones, 93% of them seen once. The entry originates in a study of siplizumab effects on memory and regulatory T cells. Germline values: CDR1 LGHNA, CDR2 YNFKEQ. With 5 bases removed from V and 6 bases from J, the gap between germline ends came to 7 bases. There are 11 residues in the CDR3. Sequencing was done on a sample of CD8+ T cells sorted from blood. This receptor was taken from a human donor in good health. The chain links TRBV4-2 to TRBJ1-1; D is ambiguous. CDR3 region: CASSSGAEAFF. The CDR3 DNA reads as TGTGCCAGCAGCTCTGGAGCTGAAGCTTTCTTT.